The sequence of this T cell receptor beta chain was determined in a study of T cell responses to AZD1222 COVID-19 vaccine. Second-dose intervals near 4 or 12 weeks were combined. Regarding this clone: The antigen is undetermined.

Repertoires were generated with immunoSEQ multiplex PCR, while TCRdb's copy carries only in-frame clones and drops some. The sample includes some 110,000 clones, roughly 92% of them seen just once. Study-wide results and limits: The study identified only a handful of AZD1222 recipients as seropositive at baseline.

The CDR3 has 17 amino acids. V trimming: 3 bases; J trimming: 9 bases; junction bases outside the gene matches: 12. Germline CDR1 SNHLY, CDR2 FYNNEI. The receptor comes from an adult who received the AZD1222 COVID-19 vaccine. This sample comprised peripheral blood, obtained 28 days after the second AZD1222 dose. This sequence joins TRBV2 and TRBJ2-1; 12 positions agree with TRBD2. The CDR3 nucleotides read TGTGCCAGCAGTGATCAACTGTGGACTAGCGGGATGGGTGAGCAGTTCTTC. It yields the protein CASSDQLWTSGMGEQFF.